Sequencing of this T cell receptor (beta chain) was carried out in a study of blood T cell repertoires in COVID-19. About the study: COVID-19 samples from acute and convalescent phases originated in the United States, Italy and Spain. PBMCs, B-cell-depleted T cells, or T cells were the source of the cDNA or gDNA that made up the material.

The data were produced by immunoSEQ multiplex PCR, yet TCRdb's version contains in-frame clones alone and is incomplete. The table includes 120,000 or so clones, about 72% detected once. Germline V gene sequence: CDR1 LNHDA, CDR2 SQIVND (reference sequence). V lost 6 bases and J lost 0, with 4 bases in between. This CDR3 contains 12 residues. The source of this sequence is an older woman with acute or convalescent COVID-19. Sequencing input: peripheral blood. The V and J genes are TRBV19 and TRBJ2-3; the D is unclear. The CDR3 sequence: CASSQSTDTQYF. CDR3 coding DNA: TGTGCCAGTAGCCAGAGCACAGATACGCAGTATTTT.